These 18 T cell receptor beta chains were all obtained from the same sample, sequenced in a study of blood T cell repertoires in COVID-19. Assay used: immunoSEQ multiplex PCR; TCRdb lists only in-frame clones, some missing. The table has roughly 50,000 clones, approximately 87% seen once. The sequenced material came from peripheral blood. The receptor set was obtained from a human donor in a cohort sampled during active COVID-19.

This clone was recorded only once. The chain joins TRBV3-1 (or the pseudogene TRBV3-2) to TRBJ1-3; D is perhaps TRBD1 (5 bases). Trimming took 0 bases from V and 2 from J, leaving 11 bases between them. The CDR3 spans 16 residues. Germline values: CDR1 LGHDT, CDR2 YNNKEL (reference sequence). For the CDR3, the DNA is TGTGCCAGCAGCCAAGATCCGGGGGGTACTGGAAACACCATATATTTT. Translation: CASSQDPGGTGNTIYF.

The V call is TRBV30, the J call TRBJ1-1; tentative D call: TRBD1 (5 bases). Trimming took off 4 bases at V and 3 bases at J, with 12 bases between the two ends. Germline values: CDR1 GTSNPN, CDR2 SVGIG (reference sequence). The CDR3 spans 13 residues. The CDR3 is CAWKKAGDTEAFF. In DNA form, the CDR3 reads TGTGCCTGGAAGAAAGCGGGGGACACTGAAGCTTTCTTT.

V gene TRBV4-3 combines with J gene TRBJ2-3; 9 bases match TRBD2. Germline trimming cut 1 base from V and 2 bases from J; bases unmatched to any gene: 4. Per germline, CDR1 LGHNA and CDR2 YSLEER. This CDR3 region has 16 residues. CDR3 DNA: TGCGCCAGCAGCCAAGTTAGCGGGGGCCACACAGATACGCAGTATTTT. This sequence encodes CASSQVSGGHTDTQYF.

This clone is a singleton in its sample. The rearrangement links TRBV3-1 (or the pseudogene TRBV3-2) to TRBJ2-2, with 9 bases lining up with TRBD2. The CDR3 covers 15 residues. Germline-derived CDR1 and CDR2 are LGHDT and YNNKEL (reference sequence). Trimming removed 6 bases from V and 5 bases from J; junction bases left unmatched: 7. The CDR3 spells CASRLRGGQTGELFF. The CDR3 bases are TGTGCCAGCAGGTTGCGGGGGGGCCAAACCGGGGAGCTGTTTTTT.

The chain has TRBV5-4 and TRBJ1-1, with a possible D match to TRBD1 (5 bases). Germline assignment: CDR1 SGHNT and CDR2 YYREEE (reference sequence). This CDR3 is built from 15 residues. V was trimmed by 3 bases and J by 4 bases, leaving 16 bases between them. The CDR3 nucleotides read TGTGCCAGCAGCTCCAAACAGGTTAAGATCACTGAAGCTTTCTTT. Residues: CASSSKQVKITEAFF.

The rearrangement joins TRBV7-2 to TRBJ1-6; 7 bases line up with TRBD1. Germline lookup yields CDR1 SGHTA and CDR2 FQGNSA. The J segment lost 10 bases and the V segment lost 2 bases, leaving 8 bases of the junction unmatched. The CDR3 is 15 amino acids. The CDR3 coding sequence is TGTGCCAGCAGCTTATTTGACAGGGTTTACTCACCCCTCCACTTT. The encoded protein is CASSLFDRVYSPLHF.

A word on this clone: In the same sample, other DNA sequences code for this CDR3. CDR3 bases: TGCGCCAGCAGCCAACCTGGACGTACAGGAGGGTACGAGCAGTACTTC. It translates to CASSQPGRTGGYEQYF. The chain links TRBV4-1 to TRBJ2-7, with D perhaps matching TRBD2 (6 bases). Germline CDR1 and CDR2: MGHRA and YSYEKL. The CDR3 runs to 16 residues. The germline V and J ends were trimmed by 2 bases and 4 bases, with 18 bases remaining between them.

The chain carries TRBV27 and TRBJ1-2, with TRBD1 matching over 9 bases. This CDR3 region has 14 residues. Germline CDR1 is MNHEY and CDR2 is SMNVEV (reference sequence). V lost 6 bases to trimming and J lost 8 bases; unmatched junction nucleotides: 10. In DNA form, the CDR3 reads TGTGCCAGCAGCCTAACCGGGACAGGGTTCGGCTACACCTTC. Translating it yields CASSLTGTGFGYTF.

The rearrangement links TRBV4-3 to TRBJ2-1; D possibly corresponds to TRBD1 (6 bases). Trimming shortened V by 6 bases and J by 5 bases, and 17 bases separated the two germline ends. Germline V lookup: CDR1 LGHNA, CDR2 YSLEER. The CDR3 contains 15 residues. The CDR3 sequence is CASRQGFGQNNEQFF. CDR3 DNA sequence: TGCGCCAGCAGACAGGGTTTTGGTCAAAACAATGAGCAGTTCTTC.

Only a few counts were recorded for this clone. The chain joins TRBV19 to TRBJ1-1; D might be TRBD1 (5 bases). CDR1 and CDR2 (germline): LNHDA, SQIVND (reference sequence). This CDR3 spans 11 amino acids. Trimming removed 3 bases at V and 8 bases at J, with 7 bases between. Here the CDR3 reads CASSIYREAFF. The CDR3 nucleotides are TGTGCCAGTAGTATCTACAGGGAAGCTTTCTTT.

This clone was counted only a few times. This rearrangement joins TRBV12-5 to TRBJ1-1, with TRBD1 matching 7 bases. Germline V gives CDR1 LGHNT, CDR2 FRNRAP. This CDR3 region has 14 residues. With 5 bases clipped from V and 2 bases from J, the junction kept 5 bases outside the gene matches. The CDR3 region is CASGGGQENTEAFF. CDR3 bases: TGTGCTAGTGGTGGAGGACAGGAAAACACTGAAGCTTTCTTT.

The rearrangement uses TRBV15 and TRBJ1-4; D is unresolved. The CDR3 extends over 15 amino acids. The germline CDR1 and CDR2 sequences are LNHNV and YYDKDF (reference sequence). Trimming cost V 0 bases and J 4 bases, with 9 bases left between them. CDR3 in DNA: TGTGCCACCAGCAGAGATAACCGAGATAATGAAAAACTGTTTTTT. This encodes CATSRDNRDNEKLFF.

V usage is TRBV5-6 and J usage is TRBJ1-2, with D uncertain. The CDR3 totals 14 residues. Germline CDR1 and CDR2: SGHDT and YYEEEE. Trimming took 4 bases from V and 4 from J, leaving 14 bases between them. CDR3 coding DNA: TGTGCCAGCAGCAACTATCAGAACCCCTATGGCTACACCTTC. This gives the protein CASSNYQNPYGYTF.

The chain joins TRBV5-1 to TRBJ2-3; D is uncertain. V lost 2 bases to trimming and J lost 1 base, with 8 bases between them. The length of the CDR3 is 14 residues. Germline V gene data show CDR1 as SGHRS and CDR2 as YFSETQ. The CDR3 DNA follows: TGCGCCAGCAGCTTTACCACAGGCACAGATACGCAGTATTTT. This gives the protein CASSFTTGTDTQYF.

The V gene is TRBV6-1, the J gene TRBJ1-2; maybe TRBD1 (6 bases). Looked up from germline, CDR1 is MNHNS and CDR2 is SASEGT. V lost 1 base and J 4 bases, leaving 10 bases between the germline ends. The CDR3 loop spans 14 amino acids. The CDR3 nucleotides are TGTGCCAGCAGTGAAGGGGGGCCCACCTATGGCTACACCTTC. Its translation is CASSEGGPTYGYTF.

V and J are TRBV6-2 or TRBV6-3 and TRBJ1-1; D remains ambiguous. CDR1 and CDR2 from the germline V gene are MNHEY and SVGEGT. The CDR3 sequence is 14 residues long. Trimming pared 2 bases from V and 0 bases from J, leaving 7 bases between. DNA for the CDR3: TGTGCCAGCAGTTACGGGAGTATGAACACTGAAGCTTTCTTT. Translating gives CASSYGSMNTEAFF.

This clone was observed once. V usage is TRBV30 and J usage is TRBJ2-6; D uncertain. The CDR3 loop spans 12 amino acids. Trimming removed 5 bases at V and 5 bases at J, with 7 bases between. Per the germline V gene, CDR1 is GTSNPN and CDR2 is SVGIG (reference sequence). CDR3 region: CAWESWANVLTF. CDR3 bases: TGTGCCTGGGAATCCTGGGCCAACGTCCTGACTTTC.

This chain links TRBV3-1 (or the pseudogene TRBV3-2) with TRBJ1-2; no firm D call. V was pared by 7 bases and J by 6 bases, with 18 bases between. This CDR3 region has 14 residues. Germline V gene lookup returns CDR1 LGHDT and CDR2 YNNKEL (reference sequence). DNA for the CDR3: TGTGCCAGCAACCTTAAGGAGGAGTCTCATGGCTACACCTTC. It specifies CASNLKEESHGYTF.